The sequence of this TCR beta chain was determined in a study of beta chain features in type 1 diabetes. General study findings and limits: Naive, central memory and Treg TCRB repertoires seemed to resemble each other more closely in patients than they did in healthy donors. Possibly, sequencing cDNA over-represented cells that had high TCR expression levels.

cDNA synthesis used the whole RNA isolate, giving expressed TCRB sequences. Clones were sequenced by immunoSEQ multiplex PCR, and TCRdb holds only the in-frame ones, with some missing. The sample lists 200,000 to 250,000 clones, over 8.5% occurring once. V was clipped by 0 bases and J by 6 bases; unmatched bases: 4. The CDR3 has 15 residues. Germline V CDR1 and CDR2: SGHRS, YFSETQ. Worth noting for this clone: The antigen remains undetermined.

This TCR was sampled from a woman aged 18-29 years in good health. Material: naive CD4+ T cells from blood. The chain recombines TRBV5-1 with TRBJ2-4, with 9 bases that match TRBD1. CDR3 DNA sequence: TGCGCCAGCAGCTTGGGGGACAGGGACCGAAACATTCAGTACTTC. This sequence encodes CASSLGDRDRNIQYF.